The present entry profiles one T cell receptor beta chain with its context. Germline-derived CDR1 and CDR2 are SGDLS and YYNGEE. CDR3 length: 15 amino acids. Trimming left V 3 bases short and J 11 bases short, with 23 bases between. Healthy Caucasians from Russia aged roughly 6 to 90 served as donors. Samples had at least 7 million PBMCs isolated from them. The data stem from a study of blood T cells in healthy people across ages. The wider study: In model experiments, template switching was able to capture about one barcoded beta molecule for every two T cells that were present.

Next came a second PCR, run for about 6 to 11 cycles, which used a sample-barcoded 5' primer along with a J-beta primer mix. A single record per CDR3 protein comes from TCRdb applying MiXCR to the 5' RACE reads. The sample shows 650,000 to 1,000,000 distinct CDR3 sequences, about 37% of them seen only once. The receptor was derived from a man between 18 and 35 years old in good health. V and J are TRBV9 and TRBJ2-5; D not certain. Sequenced material: blood. CDR3 amino acids: CASSGVDSSYNEQYF. The DNA of the CDR3 is TGTGCCAGCAGCGGGGTGGATAGCTCCTACAATGAGCAGTACTTC.